These T cell receptor beta chains were read from a single sample in a study of control samples from healthy donors and cancer patients. Data came from immunoSEQ multiplex PCR; TCRdb stores just in-frame clones and leaves some out. The repertoire holds roughly 43,000 clones, with about 94% as singletons. Sequenced sample: blood. All receptors come from a man aged 55 to 69 in good health. Both conserved end residues are trimmed from each CDR3. A D gene is named only where the DNA matches it firmly. Part of the rows lack a size; the others show once, few, many or a class for expanded clones.

TRBJ1-3 | NA | TRBV19 | NA | ASTNQRQPLGNTIY
TRBJ1-2 | NA | TRBV11-3 | NA | ASSLKGSFNYGYT
TRBJ1-4 | TRBD1 | TRBV7-8 | NA | ASSLPGTAGEKLF
TRBJ1-5 | NA | TRBV5-6 | NA | ASSVGLDNQPQH
TRBJ2-7 | TRBD2 | TRBV19 | once | ASSGGRGGYYEQY
TRBJ1-1 | TRBD1 | TRBV11-3 | NA | ASRIGQGNTEAF
TRBJ1-1 | NA | TRBV10-1 | NA | ASSLEGSPQRGTEAF
TRBJ2-2 | TRBD2 | TRBV10-3 | NA | AISELYGTSPDKNTGELF
TRBJ2-1 | NA | TRBV7-3 | NA | ASSREFPMKQF
TRBJ2-3 | NA | TRBV9 | NA | ASSTDNPSTDTQY